The 17 T cell receptor beta chains below come from one sample, sequenced in a study of CD8 T cells in Susac syndrome. An amount of RNA that ranged from roughly 0.5 to 1 ug was reverse transcribed with random hexamers. TCRdb independently ran MiXCR on the immunoSEQ multiplex PCR reads; one entry per CDR3 protein. This table holds about 160,000 distinct CDR3 sequences, about 92% found once. The sequenced material came from CD4+ T cells from PBMCs. These receptors were obtained from a human donor in good health.

V usage is TRBV5-6 and J usage is TRBJ1-2; possibly TRBD1 for D (5 bases). V lost 3 bases, J lost 2 bases, and 5 bases lay in between. CDR3 size: 12 residues. The germline V gene encodes CDR1 SGHDT and CDR2 YYEEEE. The CDR3 DNA follows: TGTGCCAGCAGCTACAGGAACTATGGCTACACCTTC. This encodes CASSYRNYGYTF.

The chain recombines TRBV7-2 with TRBJ1-2; possible D gene TRBD1, 5 bases. Germline values: CDR1 SGHTA, CDR2 FQGNSA. V lost 4 bases and J 5 bases, leaving 11 bases between the germline ends. There are 13 residues in the CDR3. The CDR3 nucleotides are TGTGCCAGCAGCTGGGACGGATCTTATGGCTACACCTTC. It yields the protein CASSWDGSYGYTF.

Comments on this clonotype: One end of the junction fails to match germline, which may point to a read error. J is TRBJ1-1 and V is TRBV6-1, with D uncertain. The CDR3 is 9 residues long. CDR1 and CDR2 (germline): MNHNS, SASEGT. The CDR3 spells CASSDGNSF. As DNA, the CDR3 is TGTGCCAGCAGTGACGGGAACTCCTTT.

The J gene is TRBJ2-4, the V gene TRBV30; D is unclear. Germline V lookup: CDR1 GTSNPN, CDR2 SVGIG (reference sequence). This CDR3 has 11 amino acids. Trimming left V 2 bases short and J 5 bases short, with 4 bases between. The CDR3 region has the DNA TGTGCCTGGAGTATAGAAAACATTCAGTACTTC. This gives the protein CAWSIENIQYF.

CDR3 in DNA: TGTGCCAGCAGTTTAGGCAGGGGGCGGCCACTGTATGGCTACACCTTC. It yields the protein CASSLGRGRPLYGYTF. The rearrangement uses TRBV27 and TRBJ1-2; 8 nucleotides match TRBD1. The J segment lost 5 bases and the V segment lost 2 bases, leaving 10 bases of the junction unmatched. The CDR3 length is 16 residues. CDR1 is MNHEY and CDR2 is SMNVEV in the germline V gene (reference sequence).

The rearrangement links TRBV3-1 to TRBJ2-7; weak D call: TRBD1 (5 bases). The germline V and J ends were trimmed by 0 bases and 4 bases, with 7 bases remaining between them. Germline lookup yields CDR1 LGHDT and CDR2 YNNKEL (reference sequence). The CDR3 loop spans 13 amino acids. Written as DNA, the CDR3 is TGTGCCAGCAGCCAAGACAGGGAATACGAGCAGTACTTC. It translates to CASSQDREYEQYF.

This clonotype was observed a single time. The chain carries TRBV10-1 and TRBJ1-2; D uncertain. Germline CDR1 WNHNN, CDR2 SYGVQD (reference sequence). Trimming cost V 8 bases and J 4 bases, with 14 bases left between them. The CDR3 totals 13 residues. The CDR3 DNA reads as TGCGCCAGCTCAGCCAACCAACTCTATGGCTACACCTTC. Residues: CASSANQLYGYTF.

As concerns this clonotype: An end of the junction does not agree with germline; a read error may underlie this. V gene TRBV7-9 combines with J gene TRBJ1-6, with D perhaps matching TRBD1 (6 bases). CDR3 length: 13 residues. Germline CDR1 is SEHNR and CDR2 is FQNEAQ (reference sequence). The CDR3 reads CASSYEGHSALHF. The DNA of the CDR3 is TGTGCCAGCAGCTACGAGGGACATTCAGCCCTCCACTTT.

The chain is built from TRBV6-1 and TRBJ2-1; 8 bases are a match to TRBD2. Germline lookup yields CDR1 MNHNS and CDR2 SASEGT. The CDR3 has 15 residues. V was clipped by 1 base and J by 9 bases; unmatched bases: 8. CDR3 nucleotide sequence: TGTGCCAGCAGTGAAGTCGGTAGCGGGGACGGTGAGCAGTTCTTC. It translates to CASSEVGSGDGEQFF.

This clonotype was detected once. This chain uses TRBV7-2 with TRBJ1-3; 9 nucleotides match TRBD1. The CDR3 sequence is 15 residues long. The germline gives CDR1 SGHTA, CDR2 FQGNSA. J gave up 5 bases and V 2 bases, and 4 bases lay outside the gene matches. Written as DNA, the CDR3 is TGTGCCAGCAGCTTACTAGGGACAGGGCGAAACACCATATATTTT. Its translation: CASSLLGTGRNTIYF.

This chain uses TRBV5-6 with TRBJ2-5; TRBD2 agrees at 13 bases. Trimming at V came to 2 bases and at J to 5 bases, leaving 6 bases not matched to a gene. Germline values: CDR1 SGHDT, CDR2 YYEEEE. CDR3 length equals 16 residues. The chain's CDR3 is CASSLGLAGVGETQYF. CDR3 DNA sequence: TGTGCCAGCAGCTTAGGACTAGCGGGAGTGGGTGAGACCCAGTACTTC.

This chain uses TRBV7-9 with TRBJ2-3, with D tentatively TRBD1 or TRBD2 (5 bases each). The germline CDR1 and CDR2 sequences are SEHNR and FQNEAQ (reference sequence). Trimming pared 0 bases from V and 12 bases from J, leaving 13 bases between. The CDR3 runs to 13 residues. DNA of the CDR3: TGTGCCAGCAGCTTAGCGCCAGTGGGGGTTCAGTATTTT. It encodes CASSLAPVGVQYF.

The V and J genes are TRBV13 and TRBJ2-7; D is uncertain. This CDR3 is built from 13 residues. Germline assignment: CDR1 PRHDT and CDR2 FYEKMQ (reference sequence). The V and J ends lost 6 bases and 3 bases respectively, with 12 bases between them. The DNA for the CDR3 is TGTGCCAGCAGACCGCCGGCCGACTACGAGCAGTACTTC. Residues: CASRPPADYEQYF.

This chain connects TRBV14 to TRBJ2-2; 7 bases fit TRBD2. CDR1 is SGHDN, CDR2 FVKESK, per germline. There are 15 residues in the CDR3. The ends lost 4 bases at V and 1 base at J; junction bases unmatched: 3. CDR3 amino acids: CASSPSGMNTGELFF. The CDR3 DNA is TGTGCCAGCAGCCCGAGCGGGATGAACACCGGGGAGCTGTTTTTT.

V and J are TRBV3-1 and TRBJ1-2, with D unresolved. The germline V and J ends were trimmed by 1 base and 4 bases, with 16 bases remaining between them. CDR3 length: 16 amino acids. The germline V gene encodes CDR1 LGHDT and CDR2 YNNKEL (reference sequence). CDR3 protein: CASSQGPPSGGYGYTF. CDR3 DNA: TGTGCCAGCAGCCAAGGACCCCCCTCAGGCGGCTATGGCTACACCTTC.

This chain connects TRBV29-1 to TRBJ2-5; 7 bases align to TRBD1. The trim removed 7 bases at V and 2 bases at J, leaving 4 bases unmatched. The CDR3 is made up of 12 amino acids. Germline V gene sequence: CDR1 SQVTM, CDR2 ANQGSEA. CDR3 nucleotides: TGCAGCGGAAGGACAGGACAAGAGACCCAGTACTTC. This sequence encodes CSGRTGQETQYF. The full variable domain, rest sourced from reference TRBV29-1 and TRBJ2-5, is SAVISQKPSRDICQRGTSLTIQCQVDSQVTMMFWYRQQPGQSLTLIATANQGSEATYESGFVIDKFPISRPNLTFSTLTVSNMSPEDSSIYLCSGRTGQETQYFGPGTRLLVL.

This sequence joins TRBV11-2 and TRBJ2-6; D might be TRBD2 (6 bases). V lost 5 bases to trimming and J lost 2 bases, with 19 bases between them. The CDR3 loop spans 18 amino acids. Germline values: CDR1 SGHAT, CDR2 FQNNGV. The CDR3 DNA follows: TGTGCCAGCAGCACCCTACGGAGGGGTTTGGCTGGGGCCAACGTCCTGACTTTC. Protein product: CASSTLRRGLAGANVLTF.